A selection of T cell receptor beta chains follows, all from one sample in a study of T cells after yellow fever vaccination. Using its own MiXCR run on the 5' RACE reads, TCRdb lists one record per CDR3 protein. The sample contains hundreds of thousands of distinct CDR3 sequences, around 4% of which appear only once. The material was PBMCs, obtained on the day of the yellow fever booster vaccination. The origin of the receptors is a man between 18 and 29 years old who received the YFV17D yellow fever vaccine. Each CDR3 is given with its conserved first and last residue. Each record gives: clone size, V gene, D gene, J gene, CDR3 DNA, CDR3 protein. The D gene is left open where the match is weak. Expanded clones are given a class, and other clones once, few, many or no size at all.

many,TRBV29-1,TRBD2,TRBJ2-3,TGCAGCGTTGAAGTCTGGAGCGGGGGCCAAAGCACAGATACGCAGTATTTT,CSVEVWSGGQSTDTQYF
many,TRBV7-8,TRBD2,TRBJ2-1,TGTGCCAGCAGCTTAGGACTAGCGGGAACCGGGATGGCCAATGAGCAGTTCTTC,CASSLGLAGTGMANEQFF
few,TRBV30,NA,TRBJ1-1,TGTGCCTGGAGAATGAACACTGAAGCTTTCTTT,CAWRMNTEAFF
many,TRBV6-5,NA,TRBJ1-1,TGTGCCAGCAGTTACGAGGGAAGCCTTACTGAAGCTTTCTTT,CASSYEGSLTEAFF
NA,TRBV11-2,TRBD2,TRBJ2-7,TGTGCCAGCAGCTCTCCCGCTAGCGGGGGCTACGAGCAGTACTTC,CASSSPASGGYEQYF
NA,TRBV18,NA,TRBJ2-7,TGTGCCAGCTCACCAATCTGGGGCGGTTCGGACGAGCAGTACTTC,CASSPIWGGSDEQYF
NA,TRBV5-6,NA,TRBJ1-4,TGTGCCAGCAGCTTGGGGTGGCAGGAGCTTGCAACTAATGAAAAACTGTTTTTT,CASSLGWQELATNEKLFF
NA,TRBV12-3/TRBV12-4,NA,TRBJ2-3,TGTGCCAGCAAAATAGGGGGAGCAGATACGCAGTATTTT,CASKIGGADTQYF
many,TRBV7-9,NA,TRBJ2-2,TGTGCCAGCAGCTTTAGCGTTGGCGGGGAGCTGTTTTTT,CASSFSVGGELFF
NA,TRBV4-2,NA,TRBJ1-1,TGTGCCAGCAGCCGGTCACAGGAGGGTACTGAAGCTTTCTTT,CASSRSQEGTEAFF
many,TRBV9,TRBD1,TRBJ1-3,TGTGCCAGCAGCGTTACAGGGGGGCTCTCTGGAAACACCATATATTTT,CASSVTGGLSGNTIYF
NA,TRBV6-6,TRBD1,TRBJ1-5,TGTGCCAGCAGGGAAACAGGGGATCAGCCCCAGCATTTT,CASRETGDQPQHF
NA,TRBV3-1,NA,TRBJ2-1,TGTGCCAGCAGCCAGCAGTACATTGAGCAGTTCTTC,CASSQQYIEQFF
NA,TRBV5-8,TRBD1,TRBJ1-5,TGTGCCAGCAGGGAATACAGGGGTGGCAATCAGCCCCAGCATTTT,CASREYRGGNQPQHF